The entry that follows covers one T cell receptor (beta chain) sequence. This sample was taken from a study of blood T cell repertoires in COVID-19. Looking at the study overall: Acute and convalescent COVID-19 specimens originated in the United States, Italy and Spain. T cells, B-cell-depleted T cells, or PBMCs provided the cDNA or gDNA that served as material.

Original processing methods: Estimated nucleated cell counts came from reference gene primer amplification. Generated by immunoSEQ multiplex PCR, the TCRdb table keeps only in-frame clones and is missing some. V and J calls and clone size are given by that table; D and trimming were obtained from the DNA. The sample holds 100,000 to 120,000 clones, less than 75% seen once. Per the germline V gene, CDR1 is SGHDT and CDR2 is YYEEEE. CDR3 length: 17 amino acids. V trimming: 4 bases; J trimming: 3 bases; junction bases outside the gene matches: 13. This sequence joins TRBV5-6 and TRBJ2-1, with TRBD2 matching 7 bases. The sequencing input was peripheral blood. The receptor comes from a woman in her thirties or forties with acute or convalescent COVID-19. The DNA for the CDR3 is TGTGCCAGCAGCCCGGAGGGAGGAGCGGGGTACTACAATGAGCAGTTCTTC. It specifies CASSPEGGAGYYNEQFF.